The source of this TCR beta chain is a study of OX40 agonist ivuxolimab in advanced cancers. Profiled with immunoSEQ multiplex PCR; TCRdb holds only in-frame clones, not every one. The sample includes approximately 84,000 clones, 80% to 95% of them seen just once. The CDR3 has 13 amino acids. V was pared by 4 bases and J by 5 bases, with 10 bases between. Germline CDR1 SGHDT, CDR2 YYEEEE. Blood got drawn at baseline, again on cycle 4 day 1, and then on cycle 7 day 1. This sequence originates from an adult with an advanced solid tumor such as melanoma, head and neck, liver or kidney cancer. The chain has TRBV5-6 and TRBJ2-4; D may match TRBD1 or TRBD2 (5 bases each). Material: CD4+ or CD8+ T cells sorted from blood, obtained in a trial of the OX40 agonist ivuxolimab. CDR3 bases: TGTGCCAGCAGCCCGGGACGGCAAAACATTCAGTACTTC. Translated, it gives CASSPGRQNIQYF.